The clone carrying this TCR beta chain was picked up a small number of times. This sample was included in a study of shared clonotypes between healthy human individuals. CDR1 and CDR2 from the germline V gene are GTSNPN and SVGIG (reference sequence). Deletions cut 2 bases from V and 0 bases from J, with 11 bases between. The CDR3 is 15 residues long. Data came from immunoSEQ multiplex PCR; TCRdb stores just in-frame clones and leaves some out. The sample lists 950,000 to 1,100,000 clones, approximately 80% occurring once. Sequenced input: memory CD4+ T cells from PBMCs. Subset here: CD45RA-negative fraction. The J gene is TRBJ1-5, the V gene TRBV30; D gene uncertain. The receptor was derived from a man aged 18 to 29 in good health. Some clones in this sample may be carry-over from other donors' samples. In nucleotides, the CDR3 is TGTGCCTGGAGTCCCGCAGGCTATAGCAATCAGCCCCAGCATTTT. Translating it yields CAWSPAGYSNQPQHF.